Listed below are T cell receptor beta chains from one sample, sequenced in a study of cytomegalovirus exposure and HLA in healthy donors. Clones were read by immunoSEQ multiplex PCR, and TCRdb kept only the in-frame ones, dropping some. The sample lists 200,000 to 250,000 clones, 75% to 85% seen once, with less than 3% in the top ten. The specimen sequenced was PBMCs. These receptors originate from a woman between 40 and 55 years old in good health and CMV-seronegative. Each CDR3 is given with its conserved first and last residue. D genes are given only for firm matches. Where a row states a size, it is once, few, many or the class of an expanded clone; other rows omit it.

v_gene	j_gene	abundance	d_gene	CDR3nt	CDR3aa
TRBV10-1	TRBJ1-1	.	TRBD1	TGCGCCAGCAGCAAGGGACAGGCAGATACTGAAGCTTTCTTT	CASSKGQADTEAFF
TRBV25-1	TRBJ2-2	.	TRBD2	TGTGCCAGCACCCCGGGACTAAGCACCGGGGAGCTGTTTTTT	CASTPGLSTGELFF
TRBV7-2	TRBJ2-5	.	TRBD2	TGTGCCAGCAGCTCCGGACTAGCGAGGGAGACCCAGTACTTC	CASSSGLARETQYF
TRBV23-1	TRBJ1-6	few	TRBD1	TGCGCCAGCAGGATGAATGACAGGGGGCGAAATTCACCCCTCCACTTT	CASRMNDRGRNSPLHF
TRBV7-9	TRBJ1-5	.	TRBD1	TGTGCCAGCAGCTCAGGGGGCTCCAATAGCAATCAGCCCCAGCATTTT	CASSSGGSNSNQPQHF
TRBV6-5	TRBJ2-3	.	.	TGTGCCAGCAGCACTGGCGGCTTCACAGATACGCAGTATTTT	CASSTGGFTDTQYF
TRBV10-3	TRBJ1-1	few	.	TGTGCCATCAGTGGTCAAAACACTGAAGCTTTCTTT	CAISGQNTEAFF
TRBV19	TRBJ1-2	.	.	TGTGCCAGTAGTATAGTCAGGACACCATCTAACTATGGCTACACCTTC	CASSIVRTPSNYGYTF
TRBV9	TRBJ2-1	once	.	TGTGCCAGCAGCGTACCTTCGCGGGGGCTGAGCTCCTACAATGAGCAGTTCTTC	CASSVPSRGLSSYNEQFF
TRBV28	TRBJ1-2	.	.	TGTGCCAGCAGTTTCGGCTATGGCTACACCTTC	CASSFGYGYTF
TRBV11-2	TRBJ1-1	.	.	TGTGCCAGCAGCTTTCATTCTGAAGCTTTCTTT	CASSFHSEAFF
TRBV28	TRBJ1-4	few	.	TGTGCCAGCGCGGGGCATTTGGGTGAAAAACTGTTTTTT	CASAGHLGEKLFF
TRBV5-1	TRBJ2-1	.	TRBD2	TGCGCCAGCAGCTTGGAGGGCGGGAGGGCCTTAACCTACAATGAGCAGTTCTTC	CASSLEGGRALTYNEQFF
TRBV6-5	TRBJ2-1	.	TRBD2	TGTGCCAGCAGTTACCGAGGCGGGAGGGGGAATGAGCAGTTCTTC	CASSYRGGRGNEQFF